The 20 T cell receptor beta chains below were found in one sample sequenced in a study of T cell responses to AZD1222 COVID-19 vaccine. Clones were sequenced by immunoSEQ multiplex PCR, and TCRdb holds only the in-frame ones, with some missing. The sample gives about 200,000 clones, roughly 92% of which show up once; approximately 1.5% is in the top ten. This material consisted of peripheral blood, taken on day 0 of AZD1222 vaccination. These receptor sequences come from an adult in good health.

The chain uses TRBV4-2 and TRBJ1-2, with 8 bases fitting TRBD1. CDR1 and CDR2 (germline): LGHNA, YNFKEQ. This CDR3 spans 14 amino acids. V was clipped by 4 bases and J by 7 bases; unmatched bases: 8. The CDR3 protein is CASSPDRGSAGYTF. The CDR3 nucleotides are TGTGCCAGCAGCCCCGACAGGGGATCGGCTGGCTACACCTTC.

The CDR3: CASIGVWNSPLHF. The CDR3 DNA reads as TGTGCCAGCATCGGGGTCTGGAATTCACCCCTCCACTTT. The rearrangement uses TRBV7-9 and TRBJ1-6; D is uncertain. This CDR3 is built from 13 residues. Germline values: CDR1 SEHNR, CDR2 FQNEAQ (reference sequence). Trimming took off 7 bases at V and 7 bases at J, with 11 bases between the two ends.

The chain links TRBV5-1 to TRBJ1-4; D gene ambiguous. The germline V gene encodes CDR1 SGHRS and CDR2 YFSETQ. The V and J ends lost 4 bases and 2 bases respectively, with 12 bases between them. The CDR3 is 15 amino acids. The CDR3 bases are TGCGCCAGCAGCCCCGGCCGAGCTACTAATGAAAAACTGTTTTTT. Translation: CASSPGRATNEKLFF.

The CDR3 loop reads CASSDSARTEAFF. CDR3 coding DNA: TGTGCCAGCAGTGACTCGGCGAGAACTGAAGCTTTCTTT. This chain joins TRBV6-4 and TRBJ1-1; D call uncertain. V lost 0 bases and J 5 bases, leaving 7 bases between the germline ends. CDR3 size: 13 residues. Per germline, CDR1 MRHNA and CDR2 SNTAGT.

V and J are TRBV9 and TRBJ1-2; D is possibly TRBD1 (5 bases). The CDR3 runs to 15 residues. The germline V gene encodes CDR1 SGDLS and CDR2 YYNGEE. The V gene lost 4 bases and the J gene lost 5 bases, with 18 bases spanning the gap. CDR3 DNA: TGTGCCAGCAGCCTCGGGACCCTGCCCGTTTATGGCTACACCTTC. Translating it yields CASSLGTLPVYGYTF. The full variable domain, with the rest looked up from reference TRBV9 and TRBJ1-2, is DSGVTQTPKHLITATGQRVTLRCSPRSGDLSVYWYQQSLDQGLQFLIQYYNGEERAKGNILERFSAQQFPDLHSELNLSSLELGDSALYFCASSLGTLPVYGYTFGSGTRLTVV.

V and J are TRBV2 and TRBJ2-2; D might be TRBD2 (5 bases). The germline gives CDR1 SNHLY, CDR2 FYNNEI. The CDR3 length is 14 residues. V lost 6 bases and J 2 bases, leaving 10 bases between the germline ends. The CDR3 DNA sequence: TGTGCCAGCAGAGGACTCTTAAACACCGGGGAGCTGTTTTTT. Translating it yields CASRGLLNTGELFF.

V and J are TRBV27 and TRBJ1-1; 8 nucleotides align to TRBD1. Germline lookup yields CDR1 MNHEY and CDR2 SMNVEV (reference sequence). V shed 9 bases, J shed 5 bases, and the junction held 8 bases outside the gene matches. CDR3 length equals 13 residues. The CDR3: CASKQGVWTEAFF. The CDR3 DNA follows: TGTGCCAGTAAACAGGGGGTCTGGACTGAAGCTTTCTTT.

The genes are TRBV3-1 (or the pseudogene TRBV3-2) and TRBJ1-3; perhaps TRBD1 as D (5 bases). This CDR3 has 16 amino acids. Germline CDR1 LGHDT, CDR2 YNNKEL (reference sequence). Trimming shortened V by 1 base and J by 0 bases, and 10 bases separated the two germline ends. The CDR3 loop is CASSQATVLSGNTIYF. In nucleotides, the CDR3 is TGTGCCAGCAGCCAAGCGACAGTGCTCTCTGGAAACACCATATATTTT.

The rearrangement joins TRBV3-1 (or the pseudogene TRBV3-2) to TRBJ2-1, with D possibly TRBD2 on 5 matching bases. Germline V gives CDR1 LGHDT, CDR2 YNNKEL (reference sequence). This CDR3 is built from 17 residues. The V gene lost 0 bases and the J gene lost 0 bases, with 12 bases spanning the gap. DNA of the CDR3: TGTGCCAGCAGCCAAGATCTAGCCTGGAGCTCCTACAATGAGCAGTTCTTC. Its protein is CASSQDLAWSSYNEQFF.

V gene TRBV15 combines with J gene TRBJ1-1; a possible D gene is TRBD1 (5 bases). The V end lost 6 bases, the J end lost 11 bases, and 25 bases lay between the germline ends. This CDR3 is 15 amino acids long. Germline assignment: CDR1 LNHNV and CDR2 YYDKDF (reference sequence). The CDR3 DNA reads as TGTGCCACCAGAAGGGACGTTGCGGGTGAGGGAACGGCTTTCTTT. Encoded protein: CATRRDVAGEGTAFF.

The chain uses TRBV7-3 and TRBJ2-7, with TRBD1 matching 9 bases. The ends lost 2 bases at V and 3 bases at J; junction bases unmatched: 2. This CDR3 contains 14 residues. The germline V gene has CDR1 SGHTA and CDR2 FQGTGA. The CDR3 region has the DNA TGTGCCAGCAGCTTAGGGGGACAGGGCTACGAGCAGTACTTC. This sequence encodes CASSLGGQGYEQYF.

The V and J genes are TRBV10-3 and TRBJ2-5; possible D gene TRBD2, 8 bases. Germline V gene data show CDR1 as ENHRY and CDR2 as SYGVKD. The ends were cut back, 8 bases at V and 5 bases at J, with 18 bases in the middle. This CDR3 contains 14 residues. For the CDR3, the DNA is TGTGCCATCCGGGAGGGGGCAGGAGGGGAGACCCAGTACTTC. It yields the protein CAIREGAGGETQYF.

V and J are TRBV6-5 and TRBJ1-5, with D unclear. Germline assignment: CDR1 MNHEY and CDR2 SVGAGI. The V and J ends lost 2 bases and 3 bases respectively, with 5 bases between them. This CDR3 has 13 amino acids. The CDR3 region has the DNA TGTGCCAGCAGTTACGGGCCCAATCAGCCCCAGCATTTT. Amino acid sequence: CASSYGPNQPQHF.

As regards this clone: At one end, the junction sequence differs from germline, possibly due to a read error. The rearrangement joins TRBV6-6 to TRBJ2-7; D remains ambiguous. From germline, CDR1 is MNHNY and CDR2 SVGAGI (reference sequence). The CDR3 length is 12 residues. The DNA of the CDR3 is TGTGCCAGCAGTTACCCCTCCGACGAGCAGTACTTC. Translation: CASSYPSDEQYF.

This chain links TRBV5-4 with TRBJ2-6, with D unclear. In germline, CDR1 is SGHNT, CDR2 YYREEE (reference sequence). Trimming left V 5 bases short and J 1 base short, with 7 bases between. This CDR3 has 14 residues. The CDR3 spells CASSKASGANVLTF. The CDR3 DNA reads TGTGCCAGCAGTAAGGCGTCTGGGGCCAACGTCCTGACTTTC.

V usage is TRBV29-1 and J usage is TRBJ1-4; TRBD1 matches 7 bases. Germline loops: CDR1 SQVTM, CDR2 ANQGSEA. Losses at the gene ends were 5 bases for V and 7 bases for J; bases not matched to a gene: 13. The CDR3 loop spans 15 amino acids. The CDR3 is CSVTGLKQGGEKLFF. Written as DNA, the CDR3 is TGCAGCGTTACCGGGCTGAAGCAGGGGGGTGAAAAACTGTTTTTT.

J is TRBJ1-1 and V is TRBV19, with D unresolved. V lost 5 bases and J lost 2, with 12 bases in between. CDR1 is LNHDA and CDR2 is SQIVND in the germline V gene (reference sequence). The CDR3 is made up of 14 amino acids. This CDR3 reads CASSGRTDNTEAFF. The CDR3 DNA is TGTGCCAGTAGTGGGAGGACTGACAACACTGAAGCTTTCTTT.

The CDR3: CASLESDRAGTGELFF. CDR3 DNA sequence: TGTGCCAGCTTAGAATCCGACAGGGCAGGGACCGGGGAGCTGTTTTTT. The rearrangement joins TRBV28 to TRBJ2-2; 7 bases fit TRBD1. V lost 8 bases to trimming and J lost 5 bases; unmatched junction nucleotides: 14. Germline V gene lookup returns CDR1 MDHEN and CDR2 SYDVKM. The CDR3 has 16 amino acids.

The chain is built from TRBV12-5 and TRBJ2-1, with D possibly matching TRBD1 (6 bases). Germline loops: CDR1 LGHNT, CDR2 FRNRAP. The CDR3 runs to 16 residues. Between the trimmed V and J ends, which lost 0 bases and 0 bases, there was a span of 9 bases. The CDR3 loop is CASGLVLGGSYNEQFF. Written as DNA, the CDR3 is TGTGCTAGTGGTTTGGTACTAGGGGGCTCCTACAATGAGCAGTTCTTC.

The V and J genes are TRBV21-1 and TRBJ1-5; the table's TRBD1 call for D was not verified on the DNA. TRBV21-1 is a documented pseudogene. The CDR3 consists of 19 residues. The CDR3 region is CASSLIVGTGWYSNQPQHF. CDR3 coding DNA: TGTGCCAGCTCCTTAATTGTGGGGACAGGGTGGTATAGCAATCAGCCCCAGCATTTT.